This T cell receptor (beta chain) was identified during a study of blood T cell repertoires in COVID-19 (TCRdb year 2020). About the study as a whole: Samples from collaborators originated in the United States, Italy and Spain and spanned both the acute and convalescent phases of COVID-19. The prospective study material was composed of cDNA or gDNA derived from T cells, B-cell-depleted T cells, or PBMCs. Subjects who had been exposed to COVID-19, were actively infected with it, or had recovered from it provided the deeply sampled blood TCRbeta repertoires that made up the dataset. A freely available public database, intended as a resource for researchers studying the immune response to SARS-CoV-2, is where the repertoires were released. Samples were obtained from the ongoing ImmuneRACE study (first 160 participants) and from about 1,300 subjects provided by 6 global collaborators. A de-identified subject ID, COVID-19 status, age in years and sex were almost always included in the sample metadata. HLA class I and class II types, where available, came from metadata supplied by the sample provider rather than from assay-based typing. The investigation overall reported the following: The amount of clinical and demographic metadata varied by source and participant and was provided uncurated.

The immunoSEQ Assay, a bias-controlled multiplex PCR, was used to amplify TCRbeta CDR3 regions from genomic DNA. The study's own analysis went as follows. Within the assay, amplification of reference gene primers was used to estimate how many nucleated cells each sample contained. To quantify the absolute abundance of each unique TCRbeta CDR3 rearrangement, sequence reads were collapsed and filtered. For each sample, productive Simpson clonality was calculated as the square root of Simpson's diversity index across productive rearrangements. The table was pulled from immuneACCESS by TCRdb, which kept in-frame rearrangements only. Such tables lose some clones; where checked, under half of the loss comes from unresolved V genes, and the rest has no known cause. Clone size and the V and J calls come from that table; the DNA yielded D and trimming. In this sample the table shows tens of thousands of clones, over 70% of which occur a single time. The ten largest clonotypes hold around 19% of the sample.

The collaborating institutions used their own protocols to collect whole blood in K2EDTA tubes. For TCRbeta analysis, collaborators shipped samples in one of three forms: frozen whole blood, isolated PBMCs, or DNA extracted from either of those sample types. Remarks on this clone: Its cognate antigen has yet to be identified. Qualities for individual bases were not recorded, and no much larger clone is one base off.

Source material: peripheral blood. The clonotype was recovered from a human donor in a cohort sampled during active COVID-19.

This receptor carries the CDR3 CASSQEEGWNSPLHF. The DNA sequence reads TGCGCCAGCAGCCAAGAGGAGGGTTGGAATTCACCCCTCCACTTT. The chain was built from TRBV4-1 and TRBJ1-6; a confident D gene designation cannot be given. CDR1 and CDR2 are read off the germline V gene as MGHRA and YSYEKL. Counted from cysteine to phenylalanine, this CDR3 has 15 amino acids. The entry retains the CDR3 DNA only, 45 bases that are in frame from base 1. V and J are truncated by 0 bases and 7 bases respectively, leaving an intervening sequence of 10 bases.